Shown below are 10 T cell receptor beta chains from a single sample sequenced in a study of blood T cell repertoires in COVID-19. Here immunoSEQ multiplex PCR was the method, and the copy in TCRdb shows in-frame clones only, minus some. This sample has tens of thousands of clones, with about 80% found just once. Sequencing was done on a sample of peripheral blood. The receptors here all came from a human donor in a cohort sampled during active COVID-19.

This clone was recorded a few times. The J gene is TRBJ2-7, the V gene TRBV4-2; maybe TRBD2 (6 bases). Germline CDR1 LGHNA, CDR2 YNFKEQ. V lost 3 bases to trimming and J lost 0 bases, with 12 bases between them. This CDR3 is 15 amino acids long. DNA of the CDR3: TGTGCCAGCAGCCAGATGTGGCGGGACTCCTACGAGCAGTACTTC. Encoded protein: CASSQMWRDSYEQYF.

The chain combines TRBV7-9 with TRBJ1-5, with a weak D call TRBD1 (6 bases). Trimming stripped 3 bases from V and 5 bases from J, with 17 bases between. This CDR3 contains 16 residues. CDR1 is SEHNR, CDR2 FQNEAQ, per germline (reference sequence). The CDR3 DNA reads TGTGCCAGCAGCTTGGATATTACAGGGCTCTATCAGCCCCAGCATTTT. It translates to CASSLDITGLYQPQHF.

The gene calls are TRBV12-3 or TRBV12-4 and TRBJ2-3, with TRBD1 identical over 7 bases. J gave up 4 bases and V 2 bases, and 0 bases lay outside the gene matches. This CDR3 is built from 13 residues. The CDR3 spells CASSLQGADTQYF. The CDR3 DNA sequence: TGTGCCAGCAGTTTACAGGGGGCAGATACGCAGTATTTT.

The V call is TRBV9, the J call TRBJ1-2, with TRBD1 identical over 9 bases. CDR1 is SGDLS and CDR2 is YYNGEE in the germline V gene. The CDR3 is 14 amino acids. V shed 4 bases and J 4 bases; nucleotides not matched to a gene: 5. Here the CDR3 DNA reads TGTGCCAGCAGCCCACAGGGGGCCGCCTATGGCTACACCTTC. Translating it yields CASSPQGAAYGYTF. The entire variable domain, with the rest obtained from reference TRBV9 and TRBJ1-2, is as follows: DSGVTQTPKHLITATGQRVTLRCSPRSGDLSVYWYQQSLDQGLQFLIQYYNGEERAKGNILERFSAQQFPDLHSELNLSSLELGDSALYFCASSPQGAAYGYTFGSGTRLTVV.

The chain has TRBV28 and TRBJ2-3, with TRBD2 matching 12 bases. Unmatched junction bases numbered 9, after V lost 2 bases and J lost 0 bases. Germline assignment: CDR1 MDHEN and CDR2 SYDVKM. The CDR3 runs to 19 residues. The CDR3 region is CASSLHPTSGGSSTDTQYF. As DNA, the CDR3 is TGTGCCAGCAGTTTACATCCGACTAGCGGGGGCTCTAGCACAGATACGCAGTATTTT.

The rearrangement uses TRBV6-5 and TRBJ2-1; weak D call: TRBD1 (5 bases). Trimming pared 6 bases from V and 1 base from J, leaving 10 bases between. Germline values: CDR1 MNHEY, CDR2 SVGAGI. This CDR3 is built from 14 residues. The DNA for the CDR3 is TGTGCCAGCAGGTCACCAGGGTCCTACAATGAGCAGTTCTTC. Translated, it gives CASRSPGSYNEQFF.

The chain couples TRBV19 to TRBJ2-6; D is unclear. CDR1 and CDR2 from the germline V gene are LNHDA and SQIVND (reference sequence). The CDR3 consists of 18 residues. The germline V and J ends were trimmed by 3 bases and 0 bases, with 15 bases remaining between them. For the CDR3, the DNA is TGTGCCAGTAGTATCTTACGCCCCTTCGGCTCTGGGGCCAACGTCCTGACTTTC. This sequence encodes CASSILRPFGSGANVLTF. The full variable domain, completed using reference TRBV19 and TRBJ2-6, is DGGITQSPKYLFRKEGQNVTLSCEQNLNHDAMYWYRQDPGQGLRLIYYSQIVNDFQKGDIAEGYSVSREKKESFPLTVTSAQKNPTAFYLCASSILRPFGSGANVLTFGAGSRLTVL.

The gene calls are TRBV11-3 and TRBJ2-7; TRBD1 matches 8 bases. V lost 5 bases to trimming and J lost 7 bases; unmatched junction nucleotides: 7. The CDR3 is 13 residues long. Germline values: CDR1 SGHNT, CDR2 YENEEA. The CDR3 region is CASSLQGAREQYF. The CDR3 nucleotides read TGTGCCAGCAGCCTCCAGGGGGCCAGGGAGCAGTACTTC.

This chain joins TRBV27 and TRBJ1-4; 8 bases are a match to TRBD1. Germline V gives CDR1 MNHEY, CDR2 SMNVEV (reference sequence). The ends lost 5 bases at V and 2 bases at J; junction bases unmatched: 7. The CDR3 runs to 16 residues. This CDR3 is CASSHDRGVTNEKLFF. CDR3 nucleotides: TGTGCCAGCAGTCACGACAGGGGAGTCACTAATGAAAAACTGTTTTTT.

The chain links TRBV7-9 to TRBJ2-1; tentatively, D is TRBD2 (5 bases). CDR1 SEHNR and CDR2 FQNEAQ come from the germline V gene (reference sequence). V was cut by 1 base and J by 6 bases, with 7 bases left in between. The CDR3 sequence is 13 residues long. Written as DNA, the CDR3 is TGTGCCAGCAGCTTAGGCGCGGGCAATGAGCAGTTCTTC. Its protein is CASSLGAGNEQFF.